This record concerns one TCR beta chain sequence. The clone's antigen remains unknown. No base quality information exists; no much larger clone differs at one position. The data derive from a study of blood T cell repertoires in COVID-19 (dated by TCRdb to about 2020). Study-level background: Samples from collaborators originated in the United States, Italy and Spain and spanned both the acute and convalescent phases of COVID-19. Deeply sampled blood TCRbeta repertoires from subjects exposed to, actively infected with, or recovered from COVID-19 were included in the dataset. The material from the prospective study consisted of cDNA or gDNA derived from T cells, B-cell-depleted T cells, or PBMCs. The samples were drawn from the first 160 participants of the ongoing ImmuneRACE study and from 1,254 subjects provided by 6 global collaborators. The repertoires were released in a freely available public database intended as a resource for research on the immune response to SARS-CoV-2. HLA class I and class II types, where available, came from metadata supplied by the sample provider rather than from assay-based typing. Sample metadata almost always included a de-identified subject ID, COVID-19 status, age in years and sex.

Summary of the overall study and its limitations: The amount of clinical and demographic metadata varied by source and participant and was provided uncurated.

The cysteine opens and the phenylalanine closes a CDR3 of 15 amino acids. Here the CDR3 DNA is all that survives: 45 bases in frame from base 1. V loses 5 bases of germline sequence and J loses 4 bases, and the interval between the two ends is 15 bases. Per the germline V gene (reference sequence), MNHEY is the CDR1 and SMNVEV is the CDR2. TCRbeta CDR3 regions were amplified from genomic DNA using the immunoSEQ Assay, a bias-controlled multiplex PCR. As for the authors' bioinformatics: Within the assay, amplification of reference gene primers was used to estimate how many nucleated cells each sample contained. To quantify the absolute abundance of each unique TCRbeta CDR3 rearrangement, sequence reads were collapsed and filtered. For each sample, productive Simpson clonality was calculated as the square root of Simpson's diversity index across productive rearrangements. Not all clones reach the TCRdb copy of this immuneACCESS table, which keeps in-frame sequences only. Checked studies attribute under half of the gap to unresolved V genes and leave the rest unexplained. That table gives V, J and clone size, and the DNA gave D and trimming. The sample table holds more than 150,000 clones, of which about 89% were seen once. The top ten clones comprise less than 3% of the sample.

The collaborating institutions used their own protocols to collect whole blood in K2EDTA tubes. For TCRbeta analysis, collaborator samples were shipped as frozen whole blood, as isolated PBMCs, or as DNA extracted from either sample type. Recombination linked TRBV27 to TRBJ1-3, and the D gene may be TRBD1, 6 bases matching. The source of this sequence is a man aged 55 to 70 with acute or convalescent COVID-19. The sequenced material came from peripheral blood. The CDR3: CASSPLGGSGNTIYF. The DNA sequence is TGTGCCAGCAGTCCCCTAGGGGGAAGCGGAAACACCATATATTTT.